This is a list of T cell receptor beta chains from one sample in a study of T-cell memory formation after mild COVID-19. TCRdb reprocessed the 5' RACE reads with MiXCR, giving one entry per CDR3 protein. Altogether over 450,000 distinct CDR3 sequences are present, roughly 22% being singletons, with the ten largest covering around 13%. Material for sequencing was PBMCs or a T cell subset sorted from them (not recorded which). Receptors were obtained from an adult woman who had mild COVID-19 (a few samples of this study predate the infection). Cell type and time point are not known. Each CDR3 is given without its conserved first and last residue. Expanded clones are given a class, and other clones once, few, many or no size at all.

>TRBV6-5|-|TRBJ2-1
ASRPQGAGYNEQF
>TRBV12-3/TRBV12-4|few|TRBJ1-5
ASSLGQGDNQPQH
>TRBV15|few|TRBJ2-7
ATSRAGQGYSYEQY
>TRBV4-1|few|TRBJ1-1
ASSQPYETSGVTEAF
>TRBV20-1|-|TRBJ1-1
SARVPFGYREAF
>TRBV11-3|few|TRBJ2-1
ASSRRSGLAGADEQF
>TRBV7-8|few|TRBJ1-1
ASSYPLGQHTEAF
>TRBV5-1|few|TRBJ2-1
ASSLAPGSSYNEQF
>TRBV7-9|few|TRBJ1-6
ASSLWGSDSPLH
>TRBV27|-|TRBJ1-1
ASSLSRRAAGTEAF
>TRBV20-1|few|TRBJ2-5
SARGPRETQY
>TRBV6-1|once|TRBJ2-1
ASSGYLVSRLNEQF
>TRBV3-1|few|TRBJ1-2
ASSQDSAGRSYT
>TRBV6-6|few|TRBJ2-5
ASSYSDGLVETQY
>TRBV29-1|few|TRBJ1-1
SVWGQLDTEAF
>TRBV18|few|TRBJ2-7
ASSGRALEQY
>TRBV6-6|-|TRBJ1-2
ASGGQGNEGYT
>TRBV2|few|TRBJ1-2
ASNPRAGSYGYT
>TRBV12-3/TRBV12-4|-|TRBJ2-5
ASSRPVLAGGRGETQY
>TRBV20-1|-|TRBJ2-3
RTTGGSSTDTQY
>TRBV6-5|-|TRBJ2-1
ASNLYPGQGANEQF
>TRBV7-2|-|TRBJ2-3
ASSFARTDTQY
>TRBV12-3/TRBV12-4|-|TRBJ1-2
ASSWEGSWKFGYT